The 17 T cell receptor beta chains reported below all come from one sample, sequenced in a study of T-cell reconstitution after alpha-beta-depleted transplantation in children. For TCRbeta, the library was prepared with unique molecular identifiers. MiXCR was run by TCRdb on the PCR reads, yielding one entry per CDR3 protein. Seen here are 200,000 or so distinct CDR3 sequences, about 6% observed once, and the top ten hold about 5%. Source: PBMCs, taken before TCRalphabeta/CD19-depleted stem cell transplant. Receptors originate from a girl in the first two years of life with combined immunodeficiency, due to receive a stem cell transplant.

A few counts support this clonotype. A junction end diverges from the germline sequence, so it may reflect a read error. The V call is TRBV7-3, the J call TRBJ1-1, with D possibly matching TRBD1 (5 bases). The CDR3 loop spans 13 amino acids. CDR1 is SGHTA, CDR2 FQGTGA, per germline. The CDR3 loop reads CASSLTAGAEAFF. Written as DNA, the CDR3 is TGTGCCAGCAGCCTAACGGCGGGGGCTGAAGCTTTCTTT.

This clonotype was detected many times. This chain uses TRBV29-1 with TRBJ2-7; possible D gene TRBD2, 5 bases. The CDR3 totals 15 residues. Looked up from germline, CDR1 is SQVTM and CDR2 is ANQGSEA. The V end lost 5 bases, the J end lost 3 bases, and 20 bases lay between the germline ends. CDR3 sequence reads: CSVTVRRAVFYEQYF. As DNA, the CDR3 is TGCAGCGTTACAGTCCGGCGGGCGGTTTTCTACGAGCAGTACTTC.

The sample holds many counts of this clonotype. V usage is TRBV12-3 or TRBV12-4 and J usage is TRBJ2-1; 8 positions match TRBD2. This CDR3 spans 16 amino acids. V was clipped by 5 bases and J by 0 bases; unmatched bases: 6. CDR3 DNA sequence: TGTGCCAGCAGTCCGACTAGCGTTCACTCCTACAATGAGCAGTTCTTC. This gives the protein CASSPTSVHSYNEQFF.

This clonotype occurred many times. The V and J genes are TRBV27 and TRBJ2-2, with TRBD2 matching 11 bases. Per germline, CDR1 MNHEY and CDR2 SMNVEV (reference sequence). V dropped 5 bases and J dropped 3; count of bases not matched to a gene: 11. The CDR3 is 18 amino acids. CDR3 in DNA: TGTGCCAGCAGTCCCGGATTATTGACTAGCGGGGACACCGGGGAGCTGTTTTTT. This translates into CASSPGLLTSGDTGELFF.

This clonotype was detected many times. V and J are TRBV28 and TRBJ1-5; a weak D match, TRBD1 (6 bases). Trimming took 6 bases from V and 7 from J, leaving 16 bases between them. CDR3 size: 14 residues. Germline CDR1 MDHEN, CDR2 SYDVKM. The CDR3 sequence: CASSANREVQPQHF. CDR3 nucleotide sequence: TGTGCCAGCAGCGCAAACAGGGAGGTGCAGCCCCAGCATTTT.

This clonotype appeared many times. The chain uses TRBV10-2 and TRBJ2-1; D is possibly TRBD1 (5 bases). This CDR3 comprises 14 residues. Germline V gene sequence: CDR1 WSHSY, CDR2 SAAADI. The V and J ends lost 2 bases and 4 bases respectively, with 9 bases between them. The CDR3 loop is CASSEGARYNEQFF. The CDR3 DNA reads TGCGCCAGCAGTGAGGGGGCGCGGTACAATGAGCAGTTCTTC.

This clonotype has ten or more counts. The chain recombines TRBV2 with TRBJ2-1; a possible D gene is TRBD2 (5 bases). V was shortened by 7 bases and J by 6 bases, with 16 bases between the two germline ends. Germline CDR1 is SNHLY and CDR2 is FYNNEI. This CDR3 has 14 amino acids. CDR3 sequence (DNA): TGTGCCAGCAAGAGGGTCGGACCGTCCAATGAGCAGTTCTTC. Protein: CASKRVGPSNEQFF.

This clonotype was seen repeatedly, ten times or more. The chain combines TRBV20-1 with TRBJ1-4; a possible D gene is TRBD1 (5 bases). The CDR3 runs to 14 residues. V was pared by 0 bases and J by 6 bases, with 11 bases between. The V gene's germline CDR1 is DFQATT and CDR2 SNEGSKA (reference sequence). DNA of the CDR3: TGCAGTGCTAGAGATCAAAGGGGCTATGAAAAACTGTTTTTT. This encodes CSARDQRGYEKLFF.

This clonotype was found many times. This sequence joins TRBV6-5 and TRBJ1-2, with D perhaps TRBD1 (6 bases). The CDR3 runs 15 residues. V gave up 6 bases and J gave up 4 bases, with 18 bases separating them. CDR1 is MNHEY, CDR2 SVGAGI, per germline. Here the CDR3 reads CASSSPDRGGYGYTF. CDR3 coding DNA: TGTGCCAGCAGCTCACCTGACCGAGGGGGCTATGGCTACACCTTC.

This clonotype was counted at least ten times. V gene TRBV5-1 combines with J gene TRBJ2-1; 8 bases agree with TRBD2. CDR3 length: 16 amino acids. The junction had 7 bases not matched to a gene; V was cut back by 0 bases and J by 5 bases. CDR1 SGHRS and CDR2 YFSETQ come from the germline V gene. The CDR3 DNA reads TGCGCCAGCAGCTTGGCAGAGCAGCGGGAGAACAATGAGCAGTTCTTC. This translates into CASSLAEQRENNEQFF.

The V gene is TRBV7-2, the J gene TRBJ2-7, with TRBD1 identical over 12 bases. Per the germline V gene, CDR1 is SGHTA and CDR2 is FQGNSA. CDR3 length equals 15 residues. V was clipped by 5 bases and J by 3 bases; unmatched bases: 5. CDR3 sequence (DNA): TGTGCCAGCAGCGACAGGGACAGGGGGCTCTACGAGCAGTACTTC. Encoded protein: CASSDRDRGLYEQYF.

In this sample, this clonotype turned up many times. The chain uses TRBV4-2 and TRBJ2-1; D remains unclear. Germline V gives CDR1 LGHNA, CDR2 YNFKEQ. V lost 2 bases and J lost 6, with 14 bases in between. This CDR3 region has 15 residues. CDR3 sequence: CASSQYSLNLNEQFF. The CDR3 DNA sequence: TGTGCCAGCAGCCAATATTCGCTGAACCTCAATGAGCAGTTCTTC.

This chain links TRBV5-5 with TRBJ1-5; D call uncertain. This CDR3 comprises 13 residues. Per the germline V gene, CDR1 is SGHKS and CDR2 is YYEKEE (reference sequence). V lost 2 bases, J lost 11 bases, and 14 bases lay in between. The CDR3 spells CASSLGLPGAQHF. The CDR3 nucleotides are TGTGCCAGCAGCTTAGGACTCCCTGGGGCCCAGCATTTT.

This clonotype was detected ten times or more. CDR3 bases: TGCAGCGTTGAAGATCTAAGGGTAGAAAGCCCAGTTACGCAGTATTTT. It yields the protein CSVEDLRVESPVTQYF. The rearrangement joins TRBV29-1 to TRBJ2-3; no clear D gene. V lost 0 bases, J lost 8 bases, and 21 bases lay in between. This CDR3 comprises 16 residues. CDR1 and CDR2 from the germline V gene are SQVTM and ANQGSEA.

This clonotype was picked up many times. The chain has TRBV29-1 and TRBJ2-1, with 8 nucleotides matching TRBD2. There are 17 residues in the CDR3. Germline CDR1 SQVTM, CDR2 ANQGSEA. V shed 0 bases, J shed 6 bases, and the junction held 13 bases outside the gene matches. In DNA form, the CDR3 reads TGCAGCGTTGAAGATCTTGAGTCCAGCGGGAGTATCAATGAGCAGTTCTTC. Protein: CSVEDLESSGSINEQFF.

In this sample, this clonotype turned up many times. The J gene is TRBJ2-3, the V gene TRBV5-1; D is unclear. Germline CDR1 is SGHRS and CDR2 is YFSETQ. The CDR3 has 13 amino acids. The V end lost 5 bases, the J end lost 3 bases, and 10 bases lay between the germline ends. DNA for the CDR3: TGCGCCAGCAGTTCATATCGAACAGATACGCAGTATTTT. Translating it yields CASSSYRTDTQYF.

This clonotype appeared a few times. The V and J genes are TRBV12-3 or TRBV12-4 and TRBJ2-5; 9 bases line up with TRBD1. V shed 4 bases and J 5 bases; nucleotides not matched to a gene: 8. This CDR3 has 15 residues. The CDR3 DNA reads TGTGCCAGCAGTTCCCCGGGACAGGGCCGGGAGACCCAGTACTTC. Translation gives CASSSPGQGRETQYF.